Detailed here is one T cell receptor beta chain. No antigen is known for it. These data are taken from a study of early stage breast cancer tumors. Study-wide context: ER+/PR+/HER2- status applied to about 80% of the 16 invasive breast tumors. Samples were sequenced at about 10-fold average coverage. Study outcomes and limitations: Tumors had around 2.5-fold higher T cell density than normal breast.

Clones were read by immunoSEQ multiplex PCR, and TCRdb kept only the in-frame ones, dropping some. The sample carries around 50,000 clones, approximately 80% recorded once. The CDR3 spans 16 residues. Trimming pared 6 bases from V and 8 bases from J, leaving 23 bases between. CDR1 and CDR2 from the germline V gene are LNHDA and SQIVND (reference sequence). This TCR was recovered from a person aged 45-60 years with breast cancer. Sequenced: blood. The genes are TRBV19 and TRBJ2-1, with D perhaps given as TRBD1 or TRBD2 (5 bases each). The chain's CDR3 is CASSRTRGDLSDEQFF. For the CDR3, the DNA is TGTGCCAGTAGCCGCACCCGAGGGGACCTCTCGGATGAGCAGTTCTTC.